Below, 14 T cell receptor beta chains from the same sample are listed, as sequenced in a study of shared clonotypes between healthy human individuals. Produced via immunoSEQ multiplex PCR; TCRdb's table is partial and in-frame only. The data show 190,000 or so clones, 60% to 75% seen once. Sample: memory CD4+ T cells sorted from blood. Subset of the sample: CD45RA-negative fraction. These receptors all stem from a young man in good health.

This chain uses TRBV27 with TRBJ1-2; the D is unclear. Germline V gene lookup returns CDR1 MNHEY and CDR2 SMNVEV (reference sequence). With 8 bases removed from V and 4 bases from J, the gap between germline ends came to 20 bases. The CDR3 runs 15 residues. CDR3 loop: CASRQGSSIIYGYTF. In DNA form, the CDR3 reads TGTGCCAGCCGGCAAGGATCTAGCATCATCTATGGCTACACCTTC.

The J gene is TRBJ2-7, the V gene TRBV7-2, with 13 positions matching TRBD2. CDR1 is SGHTA and CDR2 is FQGNSA in the germline V gene. This CDR3 spans 17 amino acids. The ends lost 4 bases at V and 4 bases at J; junction bases unmatched: 10. The chain's CDR3 is CASSSHRTSGSVYEQYF. CDR3 nucleotides: TGTGCCAGCAGCTCTCATCGGACTAGCGGGAGTGTATACGAGCAGTACTTC.

The chain has TRBV5-4 and TRBJ2-7; 9 nucleotides agree with TRBD1. Germline CDR1 and CDR2: SGHNT and YYREEE (reference sequence). The CDR3 is 15 amino acids. J lost 2 bases, V lost 4 bases, and 7 bases had no gene match. This CDR3 is CASSPSRDRAYEQYF. The CDR3 bases are TGTGCCAGCAGCCCATCCCGGGACAGGGCCTACGAGCAGTACTTC. Together with reference TRBV5-4 and TRBJ2-7, the CDR3 gives the full variable domain: ETGVTQSPTHLIKTRGQQVTLRCSSQSGHNTVSWYQQALGQGPQFIFQYYREEENGRGNFPPRFSGLQFPNYSSELNVNALELDDSALYLCASSPSRDRAYEQYFGPGTRLTVT.

This clone is a singleton in its sample. V is TRBV18 and J is TRBJ2-1, with D uncertain. The CDR3 totals 14 residues. Looked up from germline, CDR1 is KGHSH and CDR2 is LQKENI. Trimming shortened V by 4 bases and J by 6 bases, and 13 bases separated the two germline ends. In DNA, the CDR3 is TGTGCCAGCTCACTGCCCCCGAACGCCAATGAGCAGTTCTTC. This translates into CASSLPPNANEQFF.

J is TRBJ2-1 and V is TRBV29-1; 11 positions agree with TRBD2. J was trimmed by 1 base and V by 1 base; bases with no gene match: 18. The CDR3 length is 21 residues. Germline loops: CDR1 SQVTM, CDR2 ANQGSEA. In DNA form, the CDR3 reads TGCAGCGTTGAAGCCGTCGATGTAGCGGGAGGGCCAGGTATGTCCTACAATGAGCAGTTCTTC. It codes for CSVEAVDVAGGPGMSYNEQFF.

This clone appeared once. The V and J genes are TRBV6-6 and TRBJ2-1; D possibly corresponds to TRBD2 (6 bases). The CDR3 consists of 15 residues. The V end was cut by 2 bases, the J end by 7 bases, with 15 bases between. The germline CDR1 and CDR2 sequences are MNHNY and SVGAGI (reference sequence). The CDR3 region is CASSYPAGTFNEQFF. DNA for the CDR3: TGTGCCAGCAGTTACCCAGCCGGGACTTTTAATGAGCAGTTCTTC.

The gene calls are TRBV5-5 and TRBJ2-3; possible D gene TRBD2, 5 bases. From germline, CDR1 is SGHKS and CDR2 YYEKEE (reference sequence). This CDR3 has 17 amino acids. Deletions cut 0 bases from V and 2 bases from J, with 16 bases between. CDR3 coding DNA: TGTGCCAGCAGCTTGGGCGACATGAGGGTTTACACAGATACGCAGTATTTT. Its protein product is CASSLGDMRVYTDTQYF.

The genes are TRBV5-4 and TRBJ2-2; possible D gene TRBD1, 6 bases. Per the germline V gene, CDR1 is SGHNT and CDR2 is YYREEE (reference sequence). Trimming stripped 4 bases from V and 6 bases from J, with 10 bases between. CDR3 size: 13 residues. CDR3: CASSLEGAGELFF. DNA for the CDR3: TGTGCCAGCAGCCTCGAGGGGGCCGGGGAGCTGTTTTTT.

The chain links TRBV6-6 to TRBJ1-2; D possibly corresponds to TRBD1 (6 bases). From germline, CDR1 is MNHNY and CDR2 SVGAGI (reference sequence). The CDR3 length is 13 residues. V gave up 5 bases and J gave up 1 base, with 8 bases separating them. The CDR3 sequence: CASSPDSNYGYTF. CDR3 in DNA: TGTGCCAGCAGTCCGGACAGTAACTATGGCTACACCTTC.

The V and J genes are TRBV7-9 and TRBJ2-6; D might be TRBD1 (6 bases). This CDR3 is built from 17 residues. CDR1 is SEHNR and CDR2 is FQNEAQ in the germline V gene (reference sequence). Trimming removed 2 bases from V and 1 base from J, with 12 bases in between. For the CDR3, the DNA is TGTGCCAGCAGCTTACAGGACAGCGGATCTGGGGCCAACGTCCTGACTTTC. It yields the protein CASSLQDSGSGANVLTF.

The chain employs TRBV28 and TRBJ1-1, with unresolved D. The CDR3 loop spans 12 amino acids. Per the germline V gene, CDR1 is MDHEN and CDR2 is SYDVKM. V shed 6 bases and J shed 4 bases, with 9 bases lying between them. DNA of the CDR3: TGTGCCAGCAGGGAGCACGGCACTGAAGCTTTCTTT. It yields the protein CASREHGTEAFF.

This clone has a single count. This rearrangement joins TRBV11-3 to TRBJ2-2; TRBD2 might be the D (6 bases). Germline V gene sequence: CDR1 SGHNT, CDR2 YENEEA. The V end was cut by 3 bases, the J end by 4 bases, with 12 bases between. The CDR3 has 15 residues. CDR3 coding DNA: TGTGCCAGCAGCTTTTTGGGAGGTCGCACCGGGGAGCTGTTTTTT. Translation gives CASSFLGGRTGELFF.

This clone is a singleton in its sample. The chain uses TRBV6-5 and TRBJ2-1; 10 bases match TRBD2. Germline lookup yields CDR1 MNHEY and CDR2 SVGAGI. The CDR3 is 16 amino acids. V was clipped by 1 base and J by 8 bases; unmatched bases: 8. CDR3 DNA: TGTGCCAGCAGTTACTTACCGGGACTAGCGTCTGATGAGCAGTTCTTC. Protein product: CASSYLPGLASDEQFF.

V and J are TRBV29-1 and TRBJ2-1, with 8 nucleotides matching TRBD2. V shed 7 bases, J shed 0 bases, and the junction held 2 bases outside the gene matches. Looked up from germline, CDR1 is SQVTM and CDR2 is ANQGSEA. The CDR3 runs 13 residues. As DNA, the CDR3 is TGCAGCGCCAGCGGGAGCTCCTACAATGAGCAGTTCTTC. This encodes CSASGSSYNEQFF.